The 26 T cell receptor beta chains below were found in one sample sequenced in a study of regulatory dendritic cells for organ transplantation. Libraries were prepared by immunoSEQ multiplex PCR; TCRdb keeps only in-frame clonotypes and omits some of them. The repertoire holds approximately 22,000 clones, with approximately 83% as singletons. Sorted subsets were CFSE-labeled and cultured less than six days with allogeneic dendritic cells. No antigens are known for them. Source material: naive CD4+ T cells from blood cultured with dendritic cells. The subset was: CD45RA+ naive T cells. The source of these receptors is a human donor in good health.

The chain combines TRBV4-2 with TRBJ2-1; TRBD2 aligns across 8 bases. CDR1 is LGHNA, CDR2 YNFKEQ, per germline. V was clipped by 0 bases and J by 0 bases; unmatched bases: 4. This CDR3 is built from 17 residues. CDR3 region: CASSQELAGSSYNEQFF. As DNA, the CDR3 is TGTGCCAGCAGCCAAGAGTTAGCGGGGAGCTCCTACAATGAGCAGTTCTTC.

This rearrangement joins TRBV9 to TRBJ2-5, with 14 bases that match TRBD2. The trim removed 3 bases at V and 5 bases at J, leaving 6 bases unmatched. The CDR3 runs 16 residues. Germline CDR1 reads SGDLS; CDR2 reads YYNGEE. CDR3 sequence reads: CASSALTSGGGETQYF. The DNA of the CDR3 is TGTGCCAGCAGCGCGTTGACTAGCGGGGGGGGTGAGACCCAGTACTTC.

The chain uses TRBV7-2 and TRBJ2-1; the match to TRBD1 covers 8 bases. The CDR3 length is 12 residues. After removal of 5 bases from V and 13 bases from J, the junction contained 7 bases not matched to a gene. The germline CDR1 and CDR2 sequences are SGHTA and FQGNSA. CDR3 nucleotide sequence: TGTGCCAGCAGCGATCCCAGGGGGCCCCAGTTCTTC. Its translation is CASSDPRGPQFF.

The gene calls are TRBV6-4 and TRBJ1-4, with D uncertain. The CDR3 totals 14 residues. Germline CDR1 and CDR2: MRHNA and SNTAGT. The V and J ends lost 5 bases and 5 bases respectively, with 12 bases between them. CDR3: CASSKTLRNEKLFF. DNA of the CDR3: TGTGCCAGCAGTAAGACGCTAAGGAATGAAAAACTGTTTTTT.

CDR3 loop: CASSQDRLSGSFF. As DNA, the CDR3 is TGCGCCAGCAGCCAAGATCGCCTTTCTGGCAGTTTCTTC. The chain recombines TRBV4-1 with TRBJ2-1; D is undetermined. CDR1 MGHRA and CDR2 YSYEKL come from the germline V gene. CDR3 size: 13 residues. V lost 0 bases and J 16 bases, leaving 16 bases between the germline ends.

The chain joins TRBV12-5 to TRBJ1-5; D gene unclear. The germline CDR1 and CDR2 sequences are LGHNT and FRNRAP. This CDR3 has 11 residues. Trimming took 6 bases from V and 9 from J, leaving 9 bases between them. The CDR3 here is CASGGYGPQHF. DNA of the CDR3: TGTGCTAGTGGGGGATATGGGCCCCAGCATTTT.

This chain joins TRBV29-1 and TRBJ1-5; D is possibly TRBD1 (5 bases). CDR3 length: 14 amino acids. With 4 bases removed from V and 2 bases from J, the gap between germline ends came to 12 bases. Germline V gene lookup returns CDR1 SQVTM and CDR2 ANQGSEA. The CDR3 bases are TGCAGCGTTGGGGACCTAGAGGGCAATCAGCCCCAGCATTTT. Translation gives CSVGDLEGNQPQHF.

The chain carries TRBV2 and TRBJ2-2, with 9 positions matching TRBD1. The germline V gene encodes CDR1 SNHLY and CDR2 FYNNEI. With 6 bases clipped from V and 7 bases from J, the junction kept 6 bases outside the gene matches. The CDR3 has 14 residues. The CDR3 spells CASRPGQGIGELFF. In DNA, the CDR3 is TGTGCCAGCAGGCCGGGACAGGGCATCGGGGAGCTGTTTTTT.

The chain carries TRBV7-9 and TRBJ2-3, with D maybe TRBD2 (6 bases). This CDR3 has 16 residues. CDR1 and CDR2 from the germline V gene are SEHNR and FQNEAQ (reference sequence). The V end lost 2 bases, the J end lost 1 base, and 13 bases lay between the germline ends. The CDR3 sequence: CASSLSTSSGTDTQYF. CDR3 coding DNA: TGTGCCAGCAGCTTATCTACTAGCTCGGGCACAGATACGCAGTATTTT.

The V gene is TRBV18, the J gene TRBJ2-3; 7 positions match TRBD1. The V segment lost 3 bases and the J segment 2 bases; nucleotides outside the gene matches: 8. The CDR3 runs 16 residues. CDR1 is KGHSH, CDR2 LQKENI, per germline. The CDR3 loop is CASSPLDRSDTDTQYF. As DNA, the CDR3 is TGTGCCAGCTCACCTCTGGACAGGTCGGACACAGATACGCAGTATTTT.

This chain uses TRBV19 with TRBJ2-1, with unresolved D. The germline gives CDR1 LNHDA, CDR2 SQIVND (reference sequence). The CDR3 is 12 amino acids. Trimming shortened V by 3 bases and J by 10 bases, and 10 bases separated the two germline ends. Written as DNA, the CDR3 is TGTGCCAGTAGTATGGAAAGGTTCGAGCAGTTCTTC. Amino acids: CASSMERFEQFF.

V and J are TRBV6-1 and TRBJ2-1; no clear D. The CDR3 totals 14 residues. Germline CDR1 is MNHNS and CDR2 is SASEGT. V was trimmed by 7 bases and J by 4 bases, leaving 14 bases between them. CDR3 nucleotide sequence: TGTGCCAGCACCCTGCTTGTACTGTACAATGAGCAGTTCTTC. It codes for CASTLLVLYNEQFF.

This chain joins TRBV18 and TRBJ1-1; TRBD1 matches at 7 bases. With V trimmed by 4 bases and J by 0 bases, 11 bases remained unmatched. The CDR3 sequence is 17 residues long. Germline assignment: CDR1 KGHSH and CDR2 LQKENI. CDR3 sequence reads: CASSQLRGPTMNTEAFF. In DNA form, the CDR3 reads TGTGCCAGCTCACAGCTGAGGGGGCCCACCATGAACACTGAAGCTTTCTTT.

The rearrangement links TRBV6-5 to TRBJ2-3, with 12 bases fitting TRBD2. Losses at the gene ends were 5 bases for V and 6 bases for J; bases not matched to a gene: 3. This CDR3 spans 14 amino acids. The germline CDR1 and CDR2 sequences are MNHEY and SVGAGI. CDR3 DNA: TGTGCCAGCAGTCGGACTAGCGGGGTGGATACGCAGTATTTT. It is translated as CASSRTSGVDTQYF.

This chain uses TRBV6-5 with TRBJ2-7; tentatively, D is TRBD1 (6 bases). V was shortened by 8 bases and J by 3 bases, with 14 bases between the two germline ends. The CDR3 is 13 residues long. The germline V gene encodes CDR1 MNHEY and CDR2 SVGAGI. The CDR3 nucleotides are TGTGCCAGCCAACGGACAGATTACTACGAGCAGTACTTC. This gives the protein CASQRTDYYEQYF.

This chain connects TRBV6-1 to TRBJ1-5; 9 nucleotides line up with TRBD1. CDR3 length: 15 residues. Unmatched junction bases numbered 6, after V lost 5 bases and J lost 4 bases. Germline V gene sequence: CDR1 MNHNS, CDR2 SASEGT. CDR3 amino acids: CASSRGDRENQPQHF. As DNA, the CDR3 is TGTGCCAGCAGTCGGGGGGACAGGGAAAATCAGCCCCAGCATTTT.

The CDR3 coding sequence is TGTGCCAGCACCGAGACTTCCGGGACAGGGGGTGATGTTGGCTACACCTTC. Translated, it gives CASTETSGTGGDVGYTF. The gene calls are TRBV5-8 and TRBJ1-2, with 11 bases matching TRBD1. J lost 7 bases, V lost 6 bases, and 17 bases had no gene match. The CDR3 sequence is 17 residues long. Germline CDR1 is SGHTS and CDR2 is YDEGEE.

This clone has just a few counts. The chain is built from TRBV18 and TRBJ2-5, with TRBD1 matching over 9 bases. Trimming cost V 9 bases and J 3 bases; bases outside gene matches: 5. CDR1 and CDR2 (germline): KGHSH, LQKENI. The CDR3 is 13 residues long. CDR3 sequence: CASSRDREETQYF. DNA of the CDR3: TGTGCCAGTTCCCGGGACAGGGAAGAGACCCAGTACTTC.

The chain employs TRBV6-4 and TRBJ1-1; D unresolved. V lost 7 bases to trimming and J lost 5 bases, with 17 bases between them. Germline assignment: CDR1 MRHNA and CDR2 SNTAGT. This CDR3 spans 14 amino acids. CDR3 region: CASTRGVLGTEAFF. In DNA, the CDR3 is TGTGCCAGCACCAGAGGCGTTCTAGGGACTGAAGCTTTCTTT.

The rearrangement uses TRBV6-1 and TRBJ1-5; D not certain. V was pared by 2 bases and J by 2 bases, with 10 bases between. Per germline, CDR1 MNHNS and CDR2 SASEGT. CDR3 size: 15 residues. The CDR3 is CASSEMGQGNQPQHF. The CDR3 DNA reads as TGTGCCAGCAGTGAAATGGGCCAGGGCAATCAGCCCCAGCATTTT.

V and J are TRBV7-9 and TRBJ2-1; TRBD2 matches at 7 bases. Germline CDR1 is SEHNR and CDR2 is FQNEAQ (reference sequence). Trimming cost V 5 bases and J 7 bases; bases outside gene matches: 14. This CDR3 has 16 amino acids. The CDR3 loop reads CASSLTSAYWLNEQFF. DNA of the CDR3: TGTGCCAGCAGCCTCACTAGCGCCTATTGGTTGAATGAGCAGTTCTTC.

The V gene is TRBV6-1, the J gene TRBJ2-1, with a possible D match to TRBD2 (6 bases). Germline assignment: CDR1 MNHNS and CDR2 SASEGT. The CDR3 consists of 15 residues. V lost 1 base to trimming and J lost 4 bases, with 11 bases between them. The CDR3 nucleotides read TGTGCCAGCAGTGAAGGTTTTGGGACTTACAATGAGCAGTTCTTC. This sequence encodes CASSEGFGTYNEQFF.

The CDR3 DNA sequence: TGTGCCACCAGCAGAGAGGGCCTCCCGGTGGGGGCTTGGCATTTT. Translation gives CATSREGLPVGAWHF. The chain links TRBV15 to TRBJ1-5; a possible D gene is TRBD1 (6 bases). Germline lookup yields CDR1 LNHNV and CDR2 YYDKDF (reference sequence). The CDR3 length is 15 residues. Trimming removed 0 bases at V and 15 bases at J, with 21 bases between.

This clone was counted between two and nine times. The rearrangement joins TRBV5-4 to TRBJ2-7; TRBD1 is a possible D gene (5 bases). Between the trimmed V and J ends, which lost 1 base and 6 bases, there was a span of 14 bases. Per the germline V gene, CDR1 is SGHNT and CDR2 is YYREEE (reference sequence). The CDR3 sequence is 14 residues long. CDR3 nucleotides: TGTGCCAGCAGCTTGCCCGGCAGGGTATCCGAGCAGTACTTC. Its translation is CASSLPGRVSEQYF.

The rearrangement uses TRBV2 and TRBJ2-1; 12 bases are shared with TRBD2. Germline trimming cut 7 bases from V and 9 bases from J; bases unmatched to any gene: 10. The CDR3 loop spans 15 amino acids. Germline CDR1 reads SNHLY; CDR2 reads FYNNEI. CDR3 region: CASNRLAGVTGEQFF. The CDR3, as DNA: TGTGCCAGCAATAGACTAGCGGGAGTAACGGGTGAGCAGTTCTTC.

The V gene is TRBV19, the J gene TRBJ1-2, with D maybe TRBD1 (5 bases). CDR3 length: 12 amino acids. Germline V CDR1 and CDR2: LNHDA, SQIVND (reference sequence). Trimming took off 5 bases at V and 6 bases at J, with 10 bases between the two ends. The CDR3 loop reads CASSLTGDGYTF. In DNA form, the CDR3 reads TGTGCCAGTAGTCTAACAGGAGATGGCTACACCTTC.